The 30 T cell receptor beta chains in this list originate from one sample, sequenced in a study of shared clonotypes between healthy human individuals. Some clones are missing from TCRdb's copy, which holds only in-frame ones; the method was immunoSEQ multiplex PCR. This table holds approximately 980,000 clones, 76% found once. Source material: memory CD4+ T cells sorted from blood. Subset reported: CD45RA-negative fraction. All receptors come from a young man in good health.

This chain links TRBV5-5 with TRBJ2-5; the D is unclear. From germline, CDR1 is SGHKS and CDR2 YYEKEE (reference sequence). V lost 2 bases, J lost 2 bases, and 7 bases lay in between. CDR3 size: 13 residues. The CDR3 protein is CASSFGMQETQYF. The CDR3 nucleotides read TGTGCCAGCAGCTTCGGCATGCAAGAGACCCAGTACTTC.

V gene TRBV18 combines with J gene TRBJ2-4, with TRBD1 matching 8 bases. The germline V gene has CDR1 KGHSH and CDR2 LQKENI. After removal of 3 bases from V and 8 bases from J, the junction contained 12 bases not matched to a gene. This CDR3 is 16 amino acids long. CDR3 bases: TGTGCCAGCTCACCCCTTCAGGGGGCAGGGACTGACATTCAGTACTTC. Protein: CASSPLQGAGTDIQYF.

This clone occurred once. The chain recombines TRBV5-4 with TRBJ2-3, with 7 bases fitting TRBD1. From germline, CDR1 is SGHNT and CDR2 YYREEE (reference sequence). This CDR3 is 15 amino acids long. Unmatched junction bases numbered 5, after V lost 4 bases and J lost 0 bases. This CDR3 reads CASSISGGSTDTQYF. CDR3 sequence (DNA): TGTGCCAGCAGCATTTCAGGGGGTAGCACAGATACGCAGTATTTT.

This clone was seen a single time. Other DNA sequences in this sample translate to the same CDR3. The rearrangement links TRBV18 to TRBJ1-5, with D unclear. V shed 2 bases and J shed 0 bases, with 5 bases lying between them. The CDR3 length is 14 residues. Germline CDR1 and CDR2: KGHSH and LQKENI. CDR3 bases: TGTGCCAGCTCACCAGGGTATAGCAATCAGCCCCAGCATTTT. It translates to CASSPGYSNQPQHF.

V is TRBV4-3 and J is TRBJ2-3; 8 positions agree with TRBD1. Germline V CDR1 and CDR2: LGHNA, YSLEER. V shed 0 bases, J shed 2 bases, and the junction held 10 bases outside the gene matches. CDR3 length: 18 amino acids. CDR3 sequence: CASSQDPRQGAHTDTQYF. The CDR3 DNA follows: TGCGCCAGCAGCCAAGATCCCCGGCAGGGGGCCCACACAGATACGCAGTATTTT.

The chain uses TRBV2 and TRBJ2-5, with D perhaps TRBD2 (6 bases). There are 13 residues in the CDR3. Germline loops: CDR1 SNHLY, CDR2 FYNNEI. V was cut by 6 bases and J by 2 bases, with 10 bases left in between. This CDR3 is CASSPGLQETQYF. The CDR3 DNA is TGTGCCAGCAGCCCGGGACTTCAAGAGACCCAGTACTTC.

This clone was detected a few times. The chain is built from TRBV14 and TRBJ1-1; D not certain. The V gene lost 2 bases and the J gene lost 1 base, with 5 bases spanning the gap. The CDR3 is 13 amino acids. CDR1 is SGHDN and CDR2 is FVKESK in the germline V gene. For the CDR3, the DNA is TGTGCCAGCAGCCAATCAGCGAACACTGAAGCTTTCTTT. Translation gives CASSQSANTEAFF.

V and J are TRBV6-6 and TRBJ1-6; 11 bases are a match to TRBD1. Germline V gives CDR1 MNHNY, CDR2 SVGAGI (reference sequence). The CDR3 totals 15 residues. V lost 5 bases to trimming and J lost 9 bases; unmatched junction nucleotides: 6. The CDR3 loop reads CASSGRDRGISPLHF. The CDR3 bases are TGTGCCAGCAGTGGCAGGGACAGGGGGATTTCACCCCTCCACTTT.

This rearrangement joins TRBV5-1 to TRBJ2-6, with a tentative D call TRBD1 (6 bases). CDR1 SGHRS and CDR2 YFSETQ come from the germline V gene. The CDR3 sequence is 16 residues long. Trimming removed 3 bases from V and 3 bases from J, with 13 bases in between. This CDR3 reads CASSSTTGFGANVLTF. The DNA for the CDR3 is TGCGCCAGCAGCTCGACGACAGGTTTTGGGGCCAACGTCCTGACTTTC.

The rearrangement uses TRBV27 and TRBJ2-7, with 9 bases matching TRBD1. CDR3 length: 15 amino acids. Trimming at V came to 7 bases and at J to 1 base, leaving 8 bases not matched to a gene. Germline V gene lookup returns CDR1 MNHEY and CDR2 SMNVEV (reference sequence). The CDR3 DNA reads as TGTGCCAGCACGGCCCCGGGACAGGGATCCTACGAGCAGTACTTC. Protein: CASTAPGQGSYEQYF.

This clone was picked up a small number of times. The genes are TRBV5-4 and TRBJ1-2; the match to TRBD1 covers 8 bases. The CDR3 extends over 15 amino acids. The ends lost 2 bases at V and 1 base at J; junction bases unmatched: 4. CDR1 is SGHNT, CDR2 YYREEE, per germline (reference sequence). The CDR3 loop is CASSLQGGINYGYTF. The CDR3 nucleotides are TGTGCCAGCAGCTTACAGGGGGGGATTAACTATGGCTACACCTTC. The whole variable domain, remainder taken from reference TRBV5-4 and TRBJ1-2, is ETGVTQSPTHLIKTRGQQVTLRCSSQSGHNTVSWYQQALGQGPQFIFQYYREEENGRGNFPPRFSGLQFPNYSSELNVNALELDDSALYLCASSLQGGINYGYTFGSGTRLTVV.

Points on this clone: At the DNA level, this CDR3 is encoded by other sequences in the same sample as well. The chain carries TRBV15 and TRBJ2-5, with a tentative D call TRBD2 (6 bases). The CDR3 has 13 amino acids. V lost 3 bases and J lost 5, with 10 bases in between. Germline V CDR1 and CDR2: LNHNV, YYDKDF (reference sequence). CDR3 bases: TGTGCCACCAGCAGGGAGGGTAGGGAGACCCAGTACTTC. Translation gives CATSREGRETQYF.

A few counts support this clone. The chain employs TRBV5-1 and TRBJ1-5; D is perhaps TRBD1 (6 bases). CDR3 size: 20 residues. Deletions cut 0 bases from V and 0 bases from J, with 22 bases between. Germline lookup yields CDR1 SGHRS and CDR2 YFSETQ. The CDR3 coding sequence is TGCGCCAGCAGCTTGGGGCTTCGGACAGATCCCACGTATAGCAATCAGCCCCAGCATTTT. Encoded protein: CASSLGLRTDPTYSNQPQHF.

J is TRBJ1-2 and V is TRBV9; D perhaps matches TRBD1 (5 bases). This CDR3 region has 16 residues. V lost 0 bases and J 8 bases, leaving 20 bases between the germline ends. Germline assignment: CDR1 SGDLS and CDR2 YYNGEE. The CDR3 reads CASSVASGDLGSGYTF. DNA of the CDR3: TGTGCCAGCAGCGTAGCTTCGGGGGACCTCGGCAGCGGCTACACCTTC.

J is TRBJ1-5 and V is TRBV16; D not resolved. The CDR3 has 13 amino acids. The V end lost 3 bases, the J end lost 7 bases, and 10 bases lay between the germline ends. In germline, CDR1 is KGHSY, CDR2 FQNENV. CDR3 nucleotides: TGTGCCAGCAGCCAGTTTCAAAACCAGCCCCAGCATTTT. Residues: CASSQFQNQPQHF.

The chain is built from TRBV5-1 and TRBJ2-7, with D possibly matching TRBD1 (5 bases). The germline CDR1 and CDR2 sequences are SGHRS and YFSETQ. The V gene lost 5 bases and the J gene lost 5 bases, with 14 bases spanning the gap. The CDR3 runs to 13 residues. The CDR3 reads CASRRTFGDEQYF. The CDR3 coding sequence is TGCGCCAGCAGACGGACATTTGGCGACGAGCAGTACTTC. The entire variable domain, with the rest obtained from reference TRBV5-1 and TRBJ2-7, is as follows: KAGVTQTPRYLIKTRGQQVTLSCSPISGHRSVSWYQQTPGQGLQFLFEYFSETQRNKGNFPGRFSGRQFSNSRSEMNVSTLELGDSALYLCASRRTFGDEQYFGPGTRLTVT.

This clone was observed a few times. The genes are TRBV19 and TRBJ1-5; D ambiguous. V was cut by 6 bases and J by 4 bases, with 7 bases left in between. The CDR3 extends over 12 amino acids. CDR1 LNHDA and CDR2 SQIVND come from the germline V gene (reference sequence). CDR3 sequence reads: CASSKENQPQHF. The CDR3 DNA reads as TGTGCCAGTAGCAAGGAAAATCAGCCCCAGCATTTT.

The V gene is TRBV9, the J gene TRBJ1-2; maybe TRBD1 (6 bases). Trimming took 0 bases from V and 8 from J, leaving 11 bases between them. The CDR3 runs to 13 residues. Germline V gene lookup returns CDR1 SGDLS and CDR2 YYNGEE. The CDR3 protein is CASSVDRVGGYTF. CDR3 nucleotides: TGTGCCAGCAGCGTAGACAGGGTAGGCGGCTACACCTTC.

This clone appeared once. The J gene is TRBJ2-7, the V gene TRBV19, with 7 bases lining up with TRBD1. CDR3 length equals 17 residues. Germline CDR1 is LNHDA and CDR2 is SQIVND (reference sequence). After removal of 4 bases from V and 7 bases from J, the junction contained 19 bases not matched to a gene. CDR3 nucleotide sequence: TGTGCCAGTAGTAGTTCCGGAGACTCGGCAGGGGGAATTGAGCAGTACTTC. This codes for CASSSSGDSAGGIEQYF.

The rearrangement joins TRBV6-5 to TRBJ2-7; the match to TRBD2 covers 7 bases. This CDR3 has 15 residues. The J segment lost 3 bases and the V segment lost 0 bases, leaving 5 bases of the junction unmatched. CDR1 is MNHEY and CDR2 is SVGAGI in the germline V gene. CDR3 nucleotide sequence: TGTGCCAGCAGTTACTCGGGAGGGGCTGGCTACGAGCAGTACTTC. Its protein product is CASSYSGGAGYEQYF.

The rearrangement links TRBV7-2 to TRBJ1-6, with TRBD1 as a possible D gene (5 bases). Germline-derived CDR1 and CDR2 are SGHTA and FQGNSA. V was shortened by 3 bases and J by 7 bases, with 13 bases between the two germline ends. The CDR3 length is 15 residues. CDR3 loop: CASSFTGTKNSPLHF. Here the CDR3 DNA reads TGTGCCAGCAGCTTTACCGGGACCAAAAATTCACCCCTCCACTTT. Together with reference TRBV7-2 and TRBJ1-6, the CDR3 gives the full variable domain: GAGVSQSPSNKVTEKGKDVELRCDPISGHTALYWYRQSLGQGLEFLIYFQGNSAPDKSGLPSDRFSAERTGGSVSTLTIQRTQQEDSAVYLCASSFTGTKNSPLHFGNGTRLTVT.

This chain joins TRBV5-4 and TRBJ2-3; TRBD2 matches at 15 bases. This CDR3 comprises 16 residues. Trimming removed 4 bases from V and 4 bases from J; junction bases left unmatched: 4. Germline V gives CDR1 SGHNT, CDR2 YYREEE (reference sequence). The CDR3 region has the DNA TGTGCCAGCAGCATCCGGACTAGCGGGGGGGCAGATACGCAGTATTTT. It specifies CASSIRTSGGADTQYF. Variable domain in full (rest from reference TRBV5-4 and TRBJ2-3): ETGVTQSPTHLIKTRGQQVTLRCSSQSGHNTVSWYQQALGQGPQFIFQYYREEENGRGNFPPRFSGLQFPNYSSELNVNALELDDSALYLCASSIRTSGGADTQYFGPGTRLTVL.

The chain links TRBV6-5 to TRBJ1-1; weak D call: TRBD1 (5 bases). Germline CDR1 MNHEY, CDR2 SVGAGI. The CDR3 spans 12 residues. Trimming took off 0 bases at V and 11 bases at J, with 10 bases between the two ends. The CDR3 protein is CASSYSGQGAFF. The CDR3 coding sequence is TGTGCCAGCAGTTACTCAGGGCAGGGTGCTTTCTTT.

The gene calls are TRBV2 and TRBJ2-7; D not certain. The length of the CDR3 is 16 residues. The V and J ends lost 6 bases and 2 bases respectively, with 20 bases between them. CDR1 is SNHLY and CDR2 is FYNNEI in the germline V gene. The CDR3 nucleotides are TGTGCCAGCAGCCTCCCACCTATCACTCAAACCTACGAGCAGTACTTC. It yields the protein CASSLPPITQTYEQYF.

CDR3 protein: CASSRDTSGYEQYF. As DNA, the CDR3 is TGCGCCAGCAGCCGCGACACTTCAGGCTACGAGCAGTACTTC. The chain carries TRBV5-1 and TRBJ2-7; D is uncertain. The germline gives CDR1 SGHRS, CDR2 YFSETQ. Trimming left V 4 bases short and J 3 bases short, with 14 bases between. The CDR3 runs to 14 residues.

V gene TRBV9 combines with J gene TRBJ1-2; 9 bases are shared with TRBD1. The CDR3 extends over 15 amino acids. The germline V gene has CDR1 SGDLS and CDR2 YYNGEE. J lost 4 bases, V lost 0 bases, and 4 bases had no gene match. The CDR3 DNA reads TGTGCCAGCAGCGTAGAGGGACAGGGCGGCTATGGCTACACCTTC. Translation gives CASSVEGQGGYGYTF.

The V gene is TRBV5-1, the J gene TRBJ1-6; a weak D match, TRBD1 (5 bases). The CDR3 loop spans 15 amino acids. V gave up 0 bases and J gave up 10 bases, with 14 bases separating them. Germline-derived CDR1 and CDR2 are SGHRS and YFSETQ. In nucleotides, the CDR3 is TGCGCCAGCAGCTTGGAATCAGGGTTTGGGTCACCCCTCCACTTT. Its protein product is CASSLESGFGSPLHF.

To note about this clone: Other DNA sequences of this sample code for an identical CDR3. The chain has TRBV6-1 and TRBJ2-2; D is undetermined. This CDR3 contains 14 residues. With 4 bases removed from V and 1 base from J, the gap between germline ends came to 7 bases. Germline V gives CDR1 MNHNS, CDR2 SASEGT. In DNA form, the CDR3 reads TGTGCCAGCAGTGTAAGGGAGAACACCGGGGAGCTGTTTTTT. Protein sequence: CASSVRENTGELFF.

This clone has more than one count but fewer than ten. The genes are TRBV2 and TRBJ2-2; tentatively, D is TRBD2 (5 bases). The CDR3 sequence is 13 residues long. V lost 7 bases to trimming and J lost 5 bases, with 11 bases between them. Germline CDR1 reads SNHLY; CDR2 reads FYNNEI. This CDR3 reads CASTLLETGELFF. In DNA, the CDR3 is TGTGCCAGCACTCTACTAGAAACCGGGGAGCTGTTTTTT.

This clone has a single count. V and J are TRBV6-5 and TRBJ2-5; 12 nucleotides align to TRBD2. Germline CDR1 and CDR2: MNHEY and SVGAGI. Trimming removed 4 bases from V and 4 bases from J; junction bases left unmatched: 7. There are 16 residues in the CDR3. CDR3 loop: CASSFSSGGAVETQYF. CDR3 bases: TGTGCCAGCAGTTTTTCTAGCGGGGGGGCCGTAGAGACCCAGTACTTC.